This T cell receptor beta chain emerged from a study of spatial heterogeneity in lung cancer (dated by TCRdb to the late 2010s). Turning to the overall study: Samples were obtained from approximately 77 patients with early-stage, untreated non-small cell lung cancer from the lung TRACERx cohort. TCR repertoire features were related to nonsynonymous mutation counts determined by whole-exome sequencing of tumor tissue. In the raw uncorrected reads, each unique combination of TCR and UMI appeared more than ten times on average. At surgery, around 200 tumor regions, fewer than 85 matched nontumor lung samples and 56 PBMC samples were TCR-sequenced for both alpha and beta chains. Follow-up PBMC samples were sequenced whenever the samples were available, and the median time to follow-up was roughly 2 years after resection. Beta-chain transcripts were consistently detected in greater numbers than alpha-chain transcripts, which likely reflected higher beta-chain transcript abundance. TCR alpha and beta repertoires were quantitatively compared across multiple tumor regions, matched nontumor lung and blood in non-small cell lung cancer.

What the time point label conveys for this sample: blood at routine non-recurrence follow-up after resection. Whole RNA extracted from tumor and nontumor lung tissue, or from cryopreserved PBMC samples, was used for TCR sequencing without cell sorting. A patient was chosen for TCR sequencing only when enough RNA was available from at least two tumor regions. V gives up 5 bases and J gives up 0 bases, and the segment between their germline ends measures 12 bases. The germline V gene sets CDR1 to SGDLS and CDR2 to YYNGEE. From the cysteine up to the phenylalanine, the CDR3 has a length of 15 residues. Just the 45-base CDR3 DNA is kept, in frame starting at base 1. The library was made by 5' RACE. Sequenced using a NextSeq 500. In the TCR library protocol, a unique molecular identifier was attached to each TCR cDNA molecule so that PCR and sequencing errors could be corrected. The authors' pipeline ran thus. TCR identification, UMI-based error correction and CDR3 extraction were performed with Decombinator tools. Expanded TCRs were defined as those above a frequency of 2 per 1,000, corresponding to the top 1% of the tumor frequency distribution. Renyi diversity was computed with the R vegan package after each repertoire had been subsampled 100 times to 5,000 TCRs. CDR3 similarity networks were built from amino acid triplet string-kernel similarity, with CDR3s being connected when pairwise similarity was above 0.82. Using fastp trimming at Q25 and MiXCR clonotype assembly, TCRdb reanalyzed the public sequencing data and kept in-frame beta chains. Each CDR3 protein appears once, grouped with its most common genes and DNA. The V and J calls and clone size come from TCRdb's table, not from the authors' own analysis. Recorded for this sample are under 150,000 distinct CDR3 sequences; 10% to 15% of them occurred a single time. Over 15% of the sample comes from the top ten.

Beyond this particular receptor, the publication reports: Ubiquitous expanded tumor TCRs were found in blood more often at tumor resection than at routine follow-up. Only 15 or so patients were included in the comparisons of baseline and follow-up blood repertoires. Confirming at a functional level the hypothesis that regional TCRs recognize regional mutations was considered to require additional single-cell paired TCR alpha and beta sequencing.

With respect to this clonotype: It lacks a known antigen. Base qualities are missing; no much larger clone stands one base away.

The sample consisted of PBMCs, taken at follow-up. The rearranged segments are TRBV9 and TRBJ2-1, and possibly TRBD2, on 5 matching bases. The receptor's source is a male donor with early-stage non-small cell lung cancer. The nucleotide sequence reads as follows: TGTGCCAGCAGTCTAGACGGAGGCTCCTACAATGAGCAGTTCTTC. It translates as CASSLDGGSYNEQFF. The reference TRBV9 and TRBJ2-1 proteins fill in what lies around the CDR3, so the full variable domain reads DSGVTQTPKHLITATGQRVTLRCSPRSGDLSVYWYQQSLDQGLQFLIQYYNGEERAKGNILERFSAQQFPDLHSELNLSSLELGDSALYFCASSLDGGSYNEQFFGPGTRLTVL.